This T cell receptor beta chain was captured in a study of T-cell reconstitution after alpha-beta-depleted transplantation in children. CDR1 SNHLY and CDR2 FYNNEI come from the germline V gene. Deletions cut 3 bases from V and 7 bases from J, with 3 bases between. The CDR3 is 11 residues long. Unique molecular identifiers were incorporated into the prepared TCRbeta library. Via MiXCR, TCRdb re-called the PCR reads, giving one row per CDR3 protein. Of 130,000 to 150,000 distinct CDR3 sequences listed, around 8.8% are singletons. Details on this clonotype: Its cognate antigen is unknown.

The study's findings and limits: Newly produced T cells mostly accounted for T-cell counts and diversity one year post-transplant. Expanded graft clones numbering several hundred reportedly gave rise to alpha-beta T cells about two months after transplant. The high TCRbeta diversity at day 60 in some patients came from surviving recipient T cells and thymic progenitors.

The sample was PBMCs, mostly from graft donor cells, taken 180 days after TCRalphabeta/CD19-depleted stem cell transplant. This TCR came from a female patient aged 2-15 years who had a stem cell transplant for congenital amegakaryocytic thrombocytopenia, so the T cells may come from the graft donor. The gene calls are TRBV2 and TRBJ1-4; D unresolved. The CDR3 loop is CASSDTEKLFF. In DNA form, the CDR3 reads TGTGCCAGCAGTGATACTGAAAAACTGTTTTTT.